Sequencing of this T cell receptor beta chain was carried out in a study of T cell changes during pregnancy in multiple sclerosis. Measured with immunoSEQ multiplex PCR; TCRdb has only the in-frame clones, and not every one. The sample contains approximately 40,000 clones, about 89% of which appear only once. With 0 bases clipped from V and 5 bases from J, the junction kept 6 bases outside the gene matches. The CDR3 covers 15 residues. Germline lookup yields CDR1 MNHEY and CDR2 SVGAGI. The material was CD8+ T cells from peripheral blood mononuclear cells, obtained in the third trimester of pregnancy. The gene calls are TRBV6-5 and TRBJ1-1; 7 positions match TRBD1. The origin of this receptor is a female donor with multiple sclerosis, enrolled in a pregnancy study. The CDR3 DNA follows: TGTGCCAGCAGTTACTCAGAGGGGGCGCGGACTGAAGCTTTCTTT. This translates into CASSYSEGARTEAFF.